This TCR beta chain came from a study of blood T cell repertoires in COVID-19. Study-level information: Samples taken during acute and convalescent COVID-19 were collected in the United States, Italy and Spain.

Germline lookup yields CDR1 SGHKS and CDR2 YYEKEE (reference sequence). Trimming at V came to 0 bases and at J to 4 bases, leaving 11 bases not matched to a gene. The CDR3 runs to 18 residues. In the authors' workflow: Amplified reference gene primers provided the basis for estimating nucleated cell counts. Profiling relied on immunoSEQ multiplex PCR, and the TCRdb table lists in-frame clones only, not all of them. V, J and clone size reflect that table, while D and trimming were determined from the DNA. The table shows 300,000 to 350,000 clones, with around 90% occurring only once. The sequenced sample consisted of peripheral blood. The sequence derives from a woman between 18 and 30 years old who had recovered from COVID-19. V gene TRBV5-5 combines with J gene TRBJ2-5; 11 positions agree with TRBD2. In DNA, the CDR3 is TGTGCCAGCAGCTTGGAGGGACTAGCGGCCCCATTAGGAGAGACCCAGTACTTC. Translation gives CASSLEGLAAPLGETQYF.